This TCR beta chain appears in the sequencing data of a study of blood T cell repertoires in COVID-19. Study as a whole: PBMCs, B-cell-depleted T cells, or T cells were the source of the cDNA or gDNA that made up the material.

This clone has only one observation. The CDR3 runs to 15 residues. CDR1 is SGHRS, CDR2 YFSETQ, per germline. After removal of 5 bases from V and 3 bases from J, the junction contained 2 bases not matched to a gene. Under the authors' procedure: Reference gene primer amplification gave estimated nucleated cell counts. TCRdb's copy holds only in-frame clones and misses some; the assay was immunoSEQ multiplex PCR. That table gives V, J and clone size, and the DNA gave D and trimming. Of about 200,000 clones listed, about 79% were seen once; the top ten hold about 9.7%. Material for sequencing was peripheral blood. The TCR was taken from a man aged 45-65 years with active or convalescent COVID-19. The genes are TRBV5-1 and TRBJ2-2; 12 bases are a match to TRBD1. The CDR3 coding sequence is TGCGCCAGCAGGGGGACAGGGGGCGACACCGGGGAGCTGTTTTTT. Translating it yields CASRGTGGDTGELFF. The full variable domain, completed using reference TRBV5-1 and TRBJ2-2, is KAGVTQTPRYLIKTRGQQVTLSCSPISGHRSVSWYQQTPGQGLQFLFEYFSETQRNKGNFPGRFSGRQFSNSRSEMNVSTLELGDSALYLCASRGTGGDTGELFFGEGSRLTVL.